This T cell receptor beta chain was identified during a study of identical twins (TCRdb year 2016). Study-wide context: TCR alpha and beta repertoires from monozygotic twins, unrelated adults of various ages and cord blood were deep-sequenced to test whether fetal clonotypes persist. To rule out contamination, the twin experiments were replicated at different times with different library preparation protocols. General findings and caveats noted by the study authors: Zero-insertion analyses could be partly confounded by invariant T cells such as MAIT and iNKT, although diverse VJ usage argued against such confounding for most clonotypes. Excess twin sharing in beta out-of-frame sequences was weaker because fewer shared sequences lowered the signal-to-noise ratio. Out-of-frame TCR alpha sequences shared between twins showed an excess of low generation-probability sequences compared with coincidental sharing between unrelated individuals. Out-of-frame TCR alpha sharing in monozygotic twins was systematically underestimated by recombination models, whereas sharing between unrelated individuals was in agreement with the recombination models. Because the same donors could not be followed over many years, the conclusions relied on cross-sectional statistical analysis. Fewer insertions were carried by abundant cord blood beta clonotypes; a weaker similar trend was observed in young adult naive repertoires, while no such trend was observed in memory repertoires.

This clonotype has a handful of counts. The specificity of this receptor is unknown. Base qualities are missing; no much larger clone stands one base away. The library was prepared using 5' RACE. This sample was sequenced with an Illumina HiSeq 2000. A universal primer binding site was added through template switching, and the final cDNA carried a unique molecular identifier so that TCR cDNA molecules could be counted accurately. Specific primers in the conserved constant-segment region were used to synthesize first-strand cDNA for TCR alpha and beta chains. To control for contamination, every cDNA library carried two barcodes: a SMART-Mk sample barcode plus Illumina barcodes. TruSeq adapter sequences along with Illumina sample barcodes were introduced in two successive PCR steps. The Illumina HiSeq platform was used with custom primers to sequence TCR alpha and beta cDNA libraries. The paper's processing steps were these. Raw reads were processed with MiGEC to extract unique molecular identifiers, and MiXCR was used to determine CDR3 positions. Recombination models were inferred per individual with the repgenHMM and IGoR tools using an EM algorithm. Shared clonotypes were analyzed with the tcR package in R, and sharing was normalized by the product of cloneset sizes. To study raw recombination free of thymic and clonal selection effects, out-of-frame nonproductive sequences were analyzed. TCRdb's own reprocessing of the public reads used fastp at Q25 and MiXCR and kept productive beta chains. Duplicate CDR3 protein sequences are folded into a single record with the most common DNA and genes. TCRdb's processing, not the authors' own work, is the source of the V and J calls. The sample table holds 1.5 million or so distinct CDR3 sequences, of which around 29% were seen once. The ten largest clones capture around 0.25% of the sample.

Only healthy Caucasian donors were included. Sequences MDHEN (CDR1) and SYDVKM (CDR2) are obtained from the germline V gene. Trimmed from V: 4 bases; trimmed from J: 0 bases; junction bases lacking a gene match: 12. The CDR3 numbers 17 residues from cysteine through phenylalanine. The kept DNA is CDR3 alone, 51 bases in frame from the first base. The chain uses TRBV28 and TRBJ2-7, with 7 middle bases fitting TRBD2. Sequenced material: cord blood. The sequence was obtained from a newborn girl in good health. The CDR3 loop reads CASSSSTGSGLSYEQYF. The DNA sequence follows: TGTGCCAGCAGTTCTAGCACGGGTAGCGGGCTCTCCTACGAGCAGTACTTC.